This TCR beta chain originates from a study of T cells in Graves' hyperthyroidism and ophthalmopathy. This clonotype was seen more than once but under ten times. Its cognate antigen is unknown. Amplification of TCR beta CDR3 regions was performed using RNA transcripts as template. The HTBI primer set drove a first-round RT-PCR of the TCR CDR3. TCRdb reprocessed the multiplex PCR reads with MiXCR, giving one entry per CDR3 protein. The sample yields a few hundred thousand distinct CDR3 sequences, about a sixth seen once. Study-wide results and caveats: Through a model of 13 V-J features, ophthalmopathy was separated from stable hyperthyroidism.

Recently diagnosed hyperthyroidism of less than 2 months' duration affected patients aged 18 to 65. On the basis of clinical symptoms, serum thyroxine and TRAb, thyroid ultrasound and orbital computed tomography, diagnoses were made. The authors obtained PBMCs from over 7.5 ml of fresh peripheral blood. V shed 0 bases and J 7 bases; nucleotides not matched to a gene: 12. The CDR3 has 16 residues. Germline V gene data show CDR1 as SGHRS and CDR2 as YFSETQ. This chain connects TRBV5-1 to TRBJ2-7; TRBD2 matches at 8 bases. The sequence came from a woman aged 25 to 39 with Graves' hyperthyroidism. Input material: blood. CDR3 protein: CASSLGGTSLFDEQYF. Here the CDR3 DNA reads TGCGCCAGCAGCTTGGGCGGGACTAGTTTATTCGATGAGCAGTACTTC.